The 22 T cell receptor beta chains listed next were all sequenced from one sample in a study of T-cell reconstitution after alpha-beta-depleted transplantation in children. This sample's TCRbeta library carried unique molecular identifier barcodes. TCRdb reprocessed the PCR reads via MiXCR and lists one record per CDR3 protein. Of about 580,000 distinct CDR3 sequences listed, over 20% are singletons. The material was PBMCs, obtained before TCRalphabeta/CD19-depleted stem cell transplant. These receptors all come from a boy under two years old with Wiskott-Aldrich syndrome, due to receive a stem cell transplant.

The rearrangement uses TRBV27 and TRBJ2-1; D remains ambiguous. Germline V gene data show CDR1 as MNHEY and CDR2 as SMNVEV (reference sequence). The CDR3 runs to 13 residues. V was trimmed by 5 bases and J by 7 bases, leaving 12 bases between them. CDR3: CASSIRRSNEQFF. CDR3 nucleotide sequence: TGTGCCAGCAGTATAAGACGGTCTAATGAGCAGTTCTTC.

This chain uses TRBV20-1 with TRBJ2-3; maybe TRBD2 (5 bases). The germline V and J ends were trimmed by 3 bases and 6 bases, with 10 bases remaining between them. Per germline, CDR1 DFQATT and CDR2 SNEGSKA (reference sequence). The CDR3 runs 12 residues. CDR3 coding DNA: TGCAGTGCTAGCCGAGGAGGTGATACGCAGTATTTT. Amino acids: CSASRGGDTQYF.

V is TRBV3-1 and J is TRBJ2-2; TRBD2 agrees at 13 bases. J was trimmed by 7 bases and V by 1 base; bases with no gene match: 0. Germline V gene sequence: CDR1 LGHDT, CDR2 YNNKEL (reference sequence). The CDR3 runs to 15 residues. Here the CDR3 reads CASSQGLAGGGELFF. The DNA for the CDR3 is TGTGCCAGCAGCCAAGGACTAGCGGGAGGCGGGGAGCTGTTTTTT.

This chain connects TRBV12-3 or TRBV12-4 to TRBJ2-7; D gene uncertain. Between the trimmed V and J ends, which lost 3 bases and 5 bases, there was a span of 5 bases. The CDR3 is made up of 11 amino acids. CDR3 DNA sequence: TGTGCCAGCAGTTTGGCCAACGAGCAGTACTTC. Its translation: CASSLANEQYF.

This clonotype showed up just a few times. V and J are TRBV21-1 and TRBJ1-5; the D call of TRBD1 is as the table states it, not checked on the DNA. TRBV21-1 represents a pseudogene. This CDR3 has 16 residues. The CDR3 protein is CASSLGGDGGRQPQHF. CDR3 DNA: TGTGCCAGCAGCCTCGGGGGGGACGGAGGGCGTCAGCCCCAGCATTTT.

This clonotype appeared a few times. The chain couples TRBV7-8 to TRBJ2-1; weak D call: TRBD2 (5 bases). Per germline, CDR1 SGHVS and CDR2 FQNEAQ. The CDR3 contains 14 residues. The ends were cut back, 1 base at V and 5 bases at J, with 9 bases in the middle. CDR3 residues: CASSLVASNNEQFF. As DNA, the CDR3 is TGTGCCAGCAGCTTAGTGGCTAGCAACAATGAGCAGTTCTTC. The complete variable domain, with remaining parts taken from reference TRBV7-8 and TRBJ2-1, reads GAGVSQSPRYKVAKRGQDVALRCDPISGHVSLFWYQQALGQGPEFLTYFQNEAQLDKSGLPSDRFFAERPEGSVSTLKIQRTQQEDSAVYLCASSLVASNNEQFFGPGTRLTVL.

This clonotype was found a few times. V is TRBV7-3 and J is TRBJ2-1; 9 bases are shared with TRBD1. V trimming: 6 bases; J trimming: 5 bases; junction bases outside the gene matches: 5. This CDR3 contains 14 residues. Germline V gene lookup returns CDR1 SGHTA and CDR2 FQGTGA. The CDR3, as DNA: TGTGCCAGCAGTTACAGGGGGCTAAACAATGAGCAGTTCTTC. It is translated as CASSYRGLNNEQFF.

The chain employs TRBV20-1 and TRBJ2-2; TRBD2 aligns across 10 bases. Per the germline V gene, CDR1 is DFQATT and CDR2 is SNEGSKA (reference sequence). The CDR3 totals 14 residues. The V and J ends lost 6 bases and 3 bases, in that order; junction bases with no gene match: 4. DNA for the CDR3: TGCAGTGCGTGGACTAGCGGCTACACCGGGGAGCTGTTTTTT. It yields the protein CSAWTSGYTGELFF.

CDR3 region: CASREDLNQPQHF. CDR3 in DNA: TGCGCCAGCAGGGAAGACCTCAATCAGCCCCAGCATTTT. The rearrangement joins TRBV5-1 to TRBJ1-5; no reliable D call. V was trimmed by 5 bases and J by 3 bases, leaving 9 bases between them. CDR1 SGHRS and CDR2 YFSETQ come from the germline V gene. The CDR3 length is 13 residues.

Here the CDR3 reads CSVEDRWEGSYNEQFF. In nucleotides, the CDR3 is TGCAGCGTTGAAGATCGGTGGGAGGGCTCCTACAATGAGCAGTTCTTC. The gene calls are TRBV29-1 and TRBJ2-1; 7 bases match TRBD2. CDR1 and CDR2 (germline): SQVTM, ANQGSEA. The CDR3 runs 16 residues. Trimming removed 0 bases from V and 0 bases from J; junction bases left unmatched: 5.

This clonotype appeared a few times. The genes are TRBV6-5 and TRBJ2-1; 7 nucleotides align to TRBD1. The germline V gene encodes CDR1 MNHEY and CDR2 SVGAGI. This CDR3 spans 15 amino acids. J lost 4 bases, V lost 2 bases, and 5 bases had no gene match. DNA for the CDR3: TGTGCCAGCAGTTACCTCGGGACAGCTTACAATGAGCAGTTCTTC. It translates to CASSYLGTAYNEQFF.

This clonotype was seen a handful of times. The genes are TRBV7-9 and TRBJ2-2; D gene uncertain. V lost 1 base to trimming and J lost 4 bases, with 13 bases between them. The CDR3 length is 16 residues. CDR1 and CDR2 (germline): SEHNR, FQNEAQ (reference sequence). CDR3 bases: TGTGCCAGCAGCTTAGGAGGACCTTCGGGCACCGGGGAGCTGTTTTTT. Amino acid sequence: CASSLGGPSGTGELFF.

This chain uses TRBV15 with TRBJ2-1; 14 positions agree with TRBD2. The CDR3 is made up of 18 amino acids. V was clipped by 2 bases and J by 7 bases; unmatched bases: 10. Germline V gene data show CDR1 as LNHNV and CDR2 as YYDKDF (reference sequence). DNA of the CDR3: TGTGCCACCAGCAGATCGGGACTAGCGGGAGTTGGTCAGAATGAGCAGTTCTTC. Its translation: CATSRSGLAGVGQNEQFF.

This clonotype was seen more than once but under ten times. The rearrangement uses TRBV27 and TRBJ2-7, with D unclear. The CDR3 is made up of 14 amino acids. The V end lost 6 bases, the J end lost 0 bases, and 12 bases lay between the germline ends. In germline, CDR1 is MNHEY, CDR2 SMNVEV (reference sequence). This CDR3 is CASSLTSSSYEQYF. The CDR3 bases are TGTGCCAGCAGCCTTACCAGTAGCTCCTACGAGCAGTACTTC.

The chain joins TRBV5-5 to TRBJ2-5, with 9 nucleotides matching TRBD1. The CDR3 loop spans 12 amino acids. With 4 bases clipped from V and 12 bases from J, the junction kept 7 bases outside the gene matches. Germline-derived CDR1 and CDR2 are SGHKS and YYEKEE (reference sequence). CDR3 protein: CASSGGQGLKYF. The CDR3 DNA follows: TGTGCCAGCAGCGGCGGACAGGGGCTAAAGTACTTC.

The V and J genes are TRBV30 and TRBJ2-7; D is undetermined. The germline gives CDR1 GTSNPN, CDR2 SVGIG (reference sequence). CDR3 length: 12 residues. V lost 0 bases and J 2 bases, leaving 5 bases between the germline ends. CDR3: CAWSVAAYEQYF. The CDR3 coding sequence is TGTGCCTGGAGTGTTGCCGCCTACGAGCAGTACTTC.

The chain is built from TRBV5-1 and TRBJ2-5; 10 nucleotides align to TRBD2. The CDR3 runs to 15 residues. With V trimmed by 4 bases and J by 5 bases, 8 bases remained unmatched. Germline CDR1 and CDR2: SGHRS and YFSETQ. CDR3 coding DNA: TGCGCCAGCAGCGGAGGACTAGCGGACGGGGAGACCCAGTACTTC. It encodes CASSGGLADGETQYF.

The chain carries TRBV18 and TRBJ1-5; D is unclear. CDR1 is KGHSH, CDR2 LQKENI, per germline. The CDR3 loop spans 13 amino acids. Trimming pared 1 base from V and 5 bases from J, leaving 6 bases between. CDR3 in amino acids: CASSPLVDQPQHF. Written as DNA, the CDR3 is TGTGCCAGCTCACCACTAGTAGATCAGCCCCAGCATTTT.

The chain is built from TRBV5-1 and TRBJ2-1; perhaps TRBD1 as D (5 bases). CDR1 and CDR2 (germline): SGHRS, YFSETQ. CDR3 length equals 16 residues. The V end lost 0 bases, the J end lost 9 bases, and 19 bases lay between the germline ends. The CDR3 loop is CASSLGAALRGIEQFF. The CDR3, as DNA: TGCGCCAGCAGCTTGGGTGCTGCACTTAGGGGTATTGAGCAGTTCTTC. The full variable domain, rest sourced from reference TRBV5-1 and TRBJ2-1, is KAGVTQTPRYLIKTRGQQVTLSCSPISGHRSVSWYQQTPGQGLQFLFEYFSETQRNKGNFPGRFSGRQFSNSRSEMNVSTLELGDSALYLCASSLGAALRGIEQFFGPGTRLTVL.

This clonotype was observed a single time. The chain couples TRBV5-6 to TRBJ2-1; 14 nucleotides agree with TRBD2. The CDR3 is 16 residues long. V lost 4 bases to trimming and J lost 8 bases; unmatched junction nucleotides: 8. The V gene's germline CDR1 is SGHDT and CDR2 YYEEEE. The DNA of the CDR3 is TGTGCCAGCAGCCTGGGACTAGCGGGAGTTCATGATGAGCAGTTCTTC. This sequence encodes CASSLGLAGVHDEQFF.

CDR3 protein: CASSIRVNTEAFF. The CDR3 nucleotides are TGTGCCAGTAGTATTCGGGTGAACACTGAAGCTTTCTTT. The V call is TRBV19, the J call TRBJ1-1; D is unresolved. Germline CDR1 is LNHDA and CDR2 is SQIVND (reference sequence). This CDR3 contains 13 residues. V lost 3 bases and J lost 0, with 5 bases in between.

The chain uses TRBV5-6 and TRBJ2-3; either TRBD1 or TRBD2 may fit D (5 bases each). Germline CDR1 is SGHDT and CDR2 is YYEEEE. The V gene lost 3 bases and the J gene lost 4 bases, with 15 bases spanning the gap. The CDR3 loop spans 15 amino acids. In nucleotides, the CDR3 is TGTGCCAGCAGCTCCCGGGACCAGGCGGCAGATACGCAGTATTTT. Amino acid sequence: CASSSRDQAADTQYF. Using reference TRBV5-6 and TRBJ2-3 for the parts outside the CDR3, the full variable domain is DAGVTQSPTHLIKTRGQQVTLRCSPKSGHDTVSWYQQALGQGPQFIFQYYEEEERQRGNFPDRFSGHQFPNYSSELNVNALLLGDSALYLCASSSRDQAADTQYFGPGTRLTVL.